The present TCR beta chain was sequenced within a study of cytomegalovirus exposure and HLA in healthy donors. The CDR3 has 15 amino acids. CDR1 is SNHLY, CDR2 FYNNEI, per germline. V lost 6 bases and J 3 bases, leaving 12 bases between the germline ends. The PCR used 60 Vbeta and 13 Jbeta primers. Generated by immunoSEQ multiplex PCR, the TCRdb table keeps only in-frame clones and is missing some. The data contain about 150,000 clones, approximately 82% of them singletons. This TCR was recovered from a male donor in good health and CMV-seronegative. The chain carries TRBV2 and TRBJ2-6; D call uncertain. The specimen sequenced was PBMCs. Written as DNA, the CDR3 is TGTGCCAGCAGCCCATCGGGTGTTGGGGCCAACGTCCTGACTTTC. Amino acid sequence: CASSPSGVGANVLTF.